The next 13 T cell receptor beta chains were all read from a single sample in a study of response to subunit inactivated influenza vaccine. One entry per CDR3 protein results from TCRdb running MiXCR on the RT-PCR reads. Counted here are some 800,000 distinct CDR3 sequences, approximately 21% occurring once; the ten biggest clones make up 9.5% to 13%. The sample here was PBMCs from blood, taken approximately 5 days after vaccination. The receptors were gathered from a man between 50 and 59 years old who received an inactivated influenza vaccine.

The chain has TRBV3-1 and TRBJ1-1; D not certain. The germline V and J ends were trimmed by 4 bases and 11 bases, with 17 bases remaining between them. CDR3 size: 13 residues. Germline assignment: CDR1 LGHDT and CDR2 YNNKEL (reference sequence). CDR3 residues: CASSLRGTLGAFF. CDR3 DNA sequence: TGTGCCAGCAGCCTCCGGGGAACCCTAGGGGCTTTCTTT.

This clonotype was counted ten times or more. V is TRBV7-6 and J is TRBJ2-1; D is unclear. Germline CDR1 is SGHVS and CDR2 is FNYEAQ. The CDR3 is made up of 14 amino acids. V was cut by 0 bases and J by 6 bases, with 9 bases left in between. CDR3 sequence: CASSLARPSNEQFF. CDR3 DNA: TGTGCCAGCAGCTTAGCCCGCCCTAGCAATGAGCAGTTCTTC.

This clonotype showed up just a few times. The chain combines TRBV5-1 with TRBJ2-1; D uncertain. Per germline, CDR1 SGHRS and CDR2 YFSETQ. V lost 4 bases, J lost 5 bases, and 16 bases lay in between. CDR3 size: 15 residues. This chain's CDR3 is CASSPPRPEDNEQFF. The CDR3 bases are TGCGCCAGCAGCCCACCTCGGCCTGAAGACAATGAGCAGTTCTTC. The full variable domain, completed using reference TRBV5-1 and TRBJ2-1, is KAGVTQTPRYLIKTRGQQVTLSCSPISGHRSVSWYQQTPGQGLQFLFEYFSETQRNKGNFPGRFSGRQFSNSRSEMNVSTLELGDSALYLCASSPPRPEDNEQFFGPGTRLTVL.

The chain carries TRBV12-3 or TRBV12-4 and TRBJ2-5, with TRBD2 as a possible D gene (5 bases). The length of the CDR3 is 14 residues. Trimming cost V 6 bases and J 7 bases, with 18 bases left between them. In DNA form, the CDR3 reads TGTGCCAGCAGCTCCGGACTGGAAGTAGGGACCCAGTACTTC. It codes for CASSSGLEVGTQYF.

CDR3 region: CAWSRLQGSEKLFF. CDR3 DNA: TGTGCCTGGAGTAGGTTGCAGGGGTCTGAAAAACTGTTTTTT. The chain recombines TRBV30 with TRBJ1-4, with D perhaps matching TRBD1 (6 bases). V was trimmed by 2 bases and J by 7 bases, leaving 14 bases between them. CDR1 GTSNPN and CDR2 SVGIG come from the germline V gene (reference sequence). The CDR3 loop spans 14 amino acids.

V is TRBV11-2 and J is TRBJ2-6; D may be TRBD1 (6 bases). The CDR3 spans 21 residues. Germline V gives CDR1 SGHAT, CDR2 FQNNGV. V was clipped by 5 bases and J by 0 bases, with 26 bases between them. The CDR3 loop is CASSISSVTGPLSSGANVLTF. The CDR3 nucleotides are TGTGCCAGCAGCATATCCTCCGTTACAGGGCCACTAAGCTCTGGGGCCAACGTCCTGACTTTC. Supplemented by reference TRBV11-2 and TRBJ2-6, the full variable domain reads EAGVAQSPRYKIIEKRQSVAFWCNPISGHATLYWYQQILGQGPKLLIQFQNNGVVDDSQLPKDRFSAERLKGVDSTLKIQPAKLEDSAVYLCASSISSVTGPLSSGANVLTFGAGSRLTVL.

This clonotype was detected a few times. This rearrangement joins TRBV12-3 or TRBV12-4 to TRBJ1-5; perhaps TRBD1 as D (5 bases). Trimming removed 3 bases at V and 6 bases at J, with 9 bases between. This CDR3 is built from 13 residues. Here the CDR3 reads CASSLGDGQPQHF. The DNA for the CDR3 is TGTGCCAGCAGTTTGGGGGACGGTCAGCCCCAGCATTTT.

This clonotype was observed a few times. This CDR3 reads CASSLEGGAGEKLFF. The CDR3 bases are TGTGCCAGCAGCTTAGAGGGGGGCGCGGGTGAAAAACTGTTTTTT. The V call is TRBV7-2, the J call TRBJ1-4; D may be TRBD1 (6 bases). This CDR3 is built from 15 residues. Germline V gives CDR1 SGHTA, CDR2 FQGNSA. Deletions cut 1 base from V and 7 bases from J, with 13 bases between.

The rearrangement links TRBV5-1 to TRBJ2-1, with TRBD2 identical over 10 bases. With 0 bases clipped from V and 5 bases from J, the junction kept 5 bases outside the gene matches. This CDR3 is 16 amino acids long. From germline, CDR1 is SGHRS and CDR2 YFSETQ. The CDR3 loop reads CASSLEAGGSNNEQFF. The DNA of the CDR3 is TGCGCCAGCAGCTTGGAAGCGGGGGGGTCCAACAATGAGCAGTTCTTC.

This clonotype has more than one count but fewer than ten. The chain uses TRBV30 and TRBJ2-1; the match to TRBD2 covers 8 bases. Unmatched junction bases numbered 13, after V lost 0 bases and J lost 12 bases. The CDR3 contains 15 residues. From germline, CDR1 is GTSNPN and CDR2 SVGIG (reference sequence). The DNA for the CDR3 is TGTGCCTGGAGTGTATTCCAGCGGGAGAGGTTCGGGCAGTTCTTC. This translates into CAWSVFQRERFGQFF.

This clonotype came up many times. The chain combines TRBV20-1 with TRBJ2-7; no firm D call. This CDR3 has 12 residues. Germline CDR1 is DFQATT and CDR2 is SNEGSKA (reference sequence). Trimming took 3 bases from V and 3 from J, leaving 9 bases between them. CDR3 loop: CSASASSYEQYF. As DNA, the CDR3 is TGCAGTGCTAGTGCCAGTAGCTACGAGCAGTACTTC.

V and J are TRBV11-2 and TRBJ1-2, with TRBD1 matching over 9 bases. CDR1 SGHAT and CDR2 FQNNGV come from the germline V gene. With 5 bases clipped from V and 7 bases from J, the junction kept 8 bases outside the gene matches. The CDR3 covers 14 residues. As DNA, the CDR3 is TGTGCCAGCAGCCCGACGGACAGGGGTTTTGGCTACACCTTC. Residues: CASSPTDRGFGYTF.

The chain links TRBV12-3 or TRBV12-4 to TRBJ2-7, with D unresolved. CDR3 length: 14 residues. Deletions cut 1 base from V and 3 bases from J, with 10 bases between. The CDR3, as DNA: TGTGCCAGCAGTTTAGTGGGGATCAGCTACGAGCAGTACTTC. Amino acid sequence: CASSLVGISYEQYF.